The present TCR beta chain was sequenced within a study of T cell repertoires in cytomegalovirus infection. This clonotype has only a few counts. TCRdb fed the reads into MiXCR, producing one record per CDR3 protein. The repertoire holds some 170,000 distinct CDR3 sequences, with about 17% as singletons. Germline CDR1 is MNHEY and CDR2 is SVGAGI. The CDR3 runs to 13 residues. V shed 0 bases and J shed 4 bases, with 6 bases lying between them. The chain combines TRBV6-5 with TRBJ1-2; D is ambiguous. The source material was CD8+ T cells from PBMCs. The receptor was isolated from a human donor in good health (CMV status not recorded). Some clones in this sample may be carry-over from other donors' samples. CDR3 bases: TGTGCCAGCAGTTACTCGGGCGGCTATGGCTACACCTTC. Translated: CASSYSGGYGYTF.